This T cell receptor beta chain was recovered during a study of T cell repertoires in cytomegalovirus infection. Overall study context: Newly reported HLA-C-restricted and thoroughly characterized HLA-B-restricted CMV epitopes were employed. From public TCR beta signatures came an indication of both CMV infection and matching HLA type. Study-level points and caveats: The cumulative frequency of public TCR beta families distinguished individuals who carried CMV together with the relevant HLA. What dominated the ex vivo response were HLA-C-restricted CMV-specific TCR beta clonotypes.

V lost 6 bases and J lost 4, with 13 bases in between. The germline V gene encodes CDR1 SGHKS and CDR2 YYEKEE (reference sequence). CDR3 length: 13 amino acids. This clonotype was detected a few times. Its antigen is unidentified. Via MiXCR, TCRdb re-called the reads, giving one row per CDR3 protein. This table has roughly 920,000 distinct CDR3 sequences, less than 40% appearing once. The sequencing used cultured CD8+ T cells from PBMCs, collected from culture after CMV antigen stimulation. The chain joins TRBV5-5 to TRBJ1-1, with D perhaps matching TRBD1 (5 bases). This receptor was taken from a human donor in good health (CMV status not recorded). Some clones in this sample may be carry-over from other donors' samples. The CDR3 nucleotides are TGTGCCAGCACCTCGGAGGGGAGCACTGAAGCTTTCTTT. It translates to CASTSEGSTEAFF.